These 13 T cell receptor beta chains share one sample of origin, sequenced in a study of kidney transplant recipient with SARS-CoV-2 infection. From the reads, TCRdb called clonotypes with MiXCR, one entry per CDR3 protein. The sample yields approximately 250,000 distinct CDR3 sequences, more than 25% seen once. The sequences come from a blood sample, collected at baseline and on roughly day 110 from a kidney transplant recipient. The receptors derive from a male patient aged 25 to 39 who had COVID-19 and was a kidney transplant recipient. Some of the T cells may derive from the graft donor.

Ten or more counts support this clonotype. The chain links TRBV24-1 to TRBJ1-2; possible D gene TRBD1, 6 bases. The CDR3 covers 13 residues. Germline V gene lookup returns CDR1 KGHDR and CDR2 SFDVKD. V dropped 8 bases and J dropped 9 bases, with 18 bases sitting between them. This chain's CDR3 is CATTSGGGMSYTF. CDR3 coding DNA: TGTGCCACCACCTCCGGAGGGGGGATGAGCTACACCTTC.

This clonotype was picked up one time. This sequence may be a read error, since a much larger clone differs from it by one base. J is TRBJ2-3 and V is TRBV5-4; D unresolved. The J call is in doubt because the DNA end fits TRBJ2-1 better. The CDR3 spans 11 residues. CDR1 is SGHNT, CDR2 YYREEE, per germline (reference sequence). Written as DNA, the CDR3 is TGTGCCAGCAGCTTGGTTGGTGGGCAGTTCTTC. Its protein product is CASSLVGGQFF.

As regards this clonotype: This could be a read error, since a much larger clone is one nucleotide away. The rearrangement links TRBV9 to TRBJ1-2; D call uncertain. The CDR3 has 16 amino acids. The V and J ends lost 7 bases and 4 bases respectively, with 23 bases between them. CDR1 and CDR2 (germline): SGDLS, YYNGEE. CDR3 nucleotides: TGTGCCAGCGCATCTCAGTACTCAAGAAAGACCTATGGCTACACCTTC. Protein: CASASQYSRKTYGYTF.

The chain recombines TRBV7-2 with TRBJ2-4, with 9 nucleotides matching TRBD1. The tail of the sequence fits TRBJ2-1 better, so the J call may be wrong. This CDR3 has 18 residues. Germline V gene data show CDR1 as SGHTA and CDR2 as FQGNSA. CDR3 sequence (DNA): TGTGCCAGCAGCCCACAGGGGGCGCTGGCTAACGGGAGGAATGAGCAGTTCTTC. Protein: CASSPQGALANGRNEQFF.

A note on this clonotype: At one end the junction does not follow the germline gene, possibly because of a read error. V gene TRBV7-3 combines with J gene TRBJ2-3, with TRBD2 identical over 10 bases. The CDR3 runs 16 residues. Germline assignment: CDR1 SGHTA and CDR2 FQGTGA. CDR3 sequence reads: CASSSGLAASTGTQYF. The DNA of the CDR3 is TGTGCCAGCAGCTCCGGACTAGCGGCTAGCACAGGTACGCAGTATTTT.

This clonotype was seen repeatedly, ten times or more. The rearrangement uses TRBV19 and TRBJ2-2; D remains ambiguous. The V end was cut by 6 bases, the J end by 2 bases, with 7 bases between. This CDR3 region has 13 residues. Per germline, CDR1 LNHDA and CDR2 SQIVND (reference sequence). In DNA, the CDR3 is TGTGCCAGTAGACCCCTCAACACCGGGGAGCTGTTTTTT. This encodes CASRPLNTGELFF.

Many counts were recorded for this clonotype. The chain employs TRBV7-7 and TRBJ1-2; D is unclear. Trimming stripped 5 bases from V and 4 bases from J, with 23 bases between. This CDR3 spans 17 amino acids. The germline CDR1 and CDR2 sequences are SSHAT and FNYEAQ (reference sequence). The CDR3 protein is CASSHWGKCRKTYGYTF. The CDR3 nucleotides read TGTGCCAGCAGCCATTGGGGTAAGTGCCGAAAGACCTATGGCTACACCTTC.

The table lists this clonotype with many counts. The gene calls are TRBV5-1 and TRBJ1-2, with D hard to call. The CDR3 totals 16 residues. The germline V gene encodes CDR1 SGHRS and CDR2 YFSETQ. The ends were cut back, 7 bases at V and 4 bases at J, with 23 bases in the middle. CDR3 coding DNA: TGCGCCAGCGAAGAGGGATCGGTTCGAAAGACCTATGGCTACACCTTC. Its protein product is CASEEGSVRKTYGYTF.

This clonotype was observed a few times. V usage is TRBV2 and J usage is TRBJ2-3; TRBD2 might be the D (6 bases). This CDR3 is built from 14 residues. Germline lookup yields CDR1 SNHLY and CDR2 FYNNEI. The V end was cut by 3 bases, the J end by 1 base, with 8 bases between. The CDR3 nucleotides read TGTGCCAGCAGTGACGGCGGGGGCACAGATACGCAGTATTTT. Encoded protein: CASSDGGGTDTQYF.

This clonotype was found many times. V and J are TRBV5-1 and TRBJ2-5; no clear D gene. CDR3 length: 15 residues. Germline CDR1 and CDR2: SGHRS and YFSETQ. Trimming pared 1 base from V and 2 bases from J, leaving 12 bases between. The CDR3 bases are TGCGCCAGCAGCTTGTCGCCAGTCAAACAAGAGACCCAGTACTTC. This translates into CASSLSPVKQETQYF.

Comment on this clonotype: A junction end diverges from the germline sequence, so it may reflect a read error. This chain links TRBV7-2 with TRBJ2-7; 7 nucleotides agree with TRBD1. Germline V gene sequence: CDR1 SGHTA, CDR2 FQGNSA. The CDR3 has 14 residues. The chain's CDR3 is CASSLGDRTYGQYF. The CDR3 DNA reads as TGTGCCAGCAGCTTAGGGGACAGAACCTACGGGCAGTACTTC. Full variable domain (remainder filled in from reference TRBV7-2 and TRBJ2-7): GAGVSQSPSNKVTEKGKDVELRCDPISGHTALYWYRQSLGQGLEFLIYFQGNSAPDKSGLPSDRFSAERTGGSVSTLTIQRTQQEDSAVYLCASSLGDRTYGQYFGPGTRLTVT.

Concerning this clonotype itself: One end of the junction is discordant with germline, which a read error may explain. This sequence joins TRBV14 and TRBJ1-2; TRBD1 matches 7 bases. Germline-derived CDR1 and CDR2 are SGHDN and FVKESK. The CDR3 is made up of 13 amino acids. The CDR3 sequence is CASSPRGGHGYIF. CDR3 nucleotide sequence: TGTGCCAGCAGTCCCCGAGGGGGCCATGGCTACATCTTC.

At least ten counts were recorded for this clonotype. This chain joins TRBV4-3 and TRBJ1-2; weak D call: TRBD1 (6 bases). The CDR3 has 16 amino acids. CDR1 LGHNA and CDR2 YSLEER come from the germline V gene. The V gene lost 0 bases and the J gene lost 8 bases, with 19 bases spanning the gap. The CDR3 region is CASSQESGTTTAGYTF. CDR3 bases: TGCGCCAGCAGCCAAGAATCCGGGACAACTACAGCGGGCTACACCTTC.